A selection of T cell receptor beta chains follows, all from one sample in a study of blood T cell repertoires in COVID-19. Libraries were prepared by immunoSEQ multiplex PCR; TCRdb keeps only in-frame clonotypes and omits some of them. The sample lists 170,000 or so clones; 65% to 90% were seen once. The sample consisted of peripheral blood. Receptors were obtained from a human donor in a cohort sampled during active COVID-19. CDR3s include the opening cysteine and the closing phenylalanine or tryptophan. Each record gives: J gene, V gene, CDR3 protein.

>TRBJ1-1|TRBV4-2
CASSPPDRATEAFF
>TRBJ2-7|TRBV3-1/TRBV3-2
CASSPRRPGGTYEQYF
>TRBJ2-5|TRBV13
CASSKRGLWETQYF
>TRBJ2-3|TRBV15
CATSSPGRTTGWTQYF
>TRBJ2-7|TRBV10-3
CAIREREGTGDEQYF
>TRBJ1-1|TRBV5-5
CASSFTGDTEAFF
>TRBJ1-6|TRBV7-2
CASSLEGVNSPLHF
>TRBJ2-5|TRBV11-2
CASSLGGRETQYF
>TRBJ1-1|TRBV7-2
CASRPGGGITEAFF
>TRBJ2-5|TRBV5-6
CASSLERLSETQYF
>TRBJ2-7|TRBV27
CASSDRALSSYEQYF
>TRBJ2-7|TRBV3-1/TRBV3-2
CASSQDRGRAGYEQYF
>TRBJ1-1|TRBV19
CASSVMVDTEAFF
>TRBJ2-5|TRBV6-5
CASRLAGGPRETQYF
>TRBJ2-5|TRBV7-2
CASSLEQGETQYF
>TRBJ1-1|TRBV2
CASSEAGVYRGYTEAFF
>TRBJ1-5|TRBV20-1
CSASFSGQGFSNQPQHF
>TRBJ1-5|TRBV5-6
CASSFDRNQPQHF
>TRBJ2-7|TRBV28
CASSLPGLAVYEQYF
>TRBJ1-2|TRBV7-3
CASSPSSGGSPYGYTF
>TRBJ2-6|TRBV9
CASRPGGAGANVLTF
>TRBJ2-7|TRBV5-4
CASQAGGVYEQYF
>TRBJ2-6|TRBV9
CASSPDEGIYSGANVLTF
>TRBJ2-7|TRBV4-1
CASSQGTGSIKQYF
>TRBJ1-2|TRBV2
CASRGDSFYGYTF
>TRBJ2-7|TRBV10-2
CASRTLNEQYF
>TRBJ2-6|TRBV4-1
CASSQGRDRIRSGANVLTF
>TRBJ2-7|TRBV7-6
CASSLRGQDPYEQYF
>TRBJ1-2|TRBV5-1
CASSYGQGANYGYTF
>TRBJ1-4|TRBV3-1/TRBV3-2
CASSPADRIFEKLFF
>TRBJ2-7|TRBV5-5
CASSLEGAVGEQYF
>TRBJ2-7|TRBV4-2
CASSPKGVYEQYF
>TRBJ1-5|TRBV28
CASSQGGGGQPQHF
>TRBJ1-1|TRBV7-2
CASSLAGDTYEAFF
>TRBJ1-5|TRBV10-2
CASTGLANQPQHF
>TRBJ1-5|TRBV7-2
CASSSDRALGQPQHF
>TRBJ2-7|TRBV7-9
CASSPRDRAILASYEQYF
>TRBJ2-7|TRBV1
CTSAGGRGYEQYF
>TRBJ1-1|TRBV4-3
CASSQDSGGLKGAFF
>TRBJ1-4|TRBV2
CASSEIPPGRNEKLFF
>TRBJ2-4|TRBV5-6
CASTSGPGDKNIQYF
>TRBJ1-2|TRBV9
CASSAGGGHDGYTF
>TRBJ2-1|TRBV27
CASSFGTASYNEQFF
>TRBJ2-7|TRBV5-1
CASSPGTEARGQYF
>TRBJ2-7|TRBV25-1
CASSERAPWEQYF
>TRBJ2-7|TRBV7-2
CASSLEADSYEQYF
>TRBJ1-1|TRBV18
CASSPGQNTEAFF
>TRBJ1-4|TRBV5-1
CATSEGTEGNEKLFF
>TRBJ2-6|TRBV10-3
CAITAGTSGGYSGANVLTF
>TRBJ2-5|TRBV7-2
CASSTGGGSKTQYF